The next 31 T cell receptor beta chains were all read from a single sample in a study of CD8 T cells in ankylosing spondylitis. Study-level findings and limits: Several highly homologous variants made up a TCR beta motif that seemed to typify ankylosing spondylitis blood.

No antigens are known for them. Each CDR3 protein gets one entry after TCRdb re-called the 5' RACE reads with MiXCR. The repertoire consists of 750,000 to 850,000 distinct CDR3 sequences, with approximately 12% occurring once and the leading ten covering 0.51%. Sequenced: blood, either unsorted or a sorted T cell fraction (not recorded which). The source of these receptors is a male donor with ankylosing spondylitis.

This clonotype was found many times. In DNA form, the CDR3 reads TGCAGTGGTCAAGGCAGCAATCAGCCCCAGCATTTT. Amino acid sequence: CSGQGSNQPQHF. J is TRBJ1-5 and V is TRBV20-1; D is unresolved. This CDR3 contains 12 residues. Germline V gene lookup returns CDR1 DFQATT and CDR2 SNEGSKA (reference sequence). V was trimmed by 7 bases and J by 1 base, leaving 8 bases between them.

In this sample, this clonotype turned up a few times. V gene TRBV20-1 combines with J gene TRBJ2-3; no reliable D call. This CDR3 region has 13 residues. Germline V gene lookup returns CDR1 DFQATT and CDR2 SNEGSKA (reference sequence). Trimming cost V 8 bases and J 0 bases, with 12 bases left between them. In DNA, the CDR3 is TGCAGTTACAGACCCCCTAGCACAGATACGCAGTATTTT. As protein: CSYRPPSTDTQYF.

This sequence joins TRBV21-1 and TRBJ2-5; the table's D gene call, TRBD1, was not cross checked with the DNA. TRBV21-1 is deemed a pseudogene. The CDR3 length is 14 residues. CDR3 amino acids: CASSNRQGQETQYF. The CDR3 DNA follows: TGTGCCAGCAGCAACAGACAGGGACAAGAGACCCAGTACTTC.

This clonotype was seen repeatedly, ten times or more. The chain links TRBV12-3 or TRBV12-4 to TRBJ1-5; D ambiguous. The CDR3 covers 13 residues. V lost 3 bases to trimming and J lost 5 bases, with 8 bases between them. The CDR3 loop reads CASSFKFDQPQHF. The CDR3 DNA is TGTGCCAGCAGTTTCAAGTTTGATCAGCCCCAGCATTTT.

This clonotype was recorded at least ten times. This sequence joins TRBV10-3 and TRBJ2-6; D unclear. This CDR3 region has 16 residues. CDR1 is ENHRY and CDR2 is SYGVKD in the germline V gene. Deletions cut 4 bases from V and 0 bases from J, with 10 bases between. The CDR3, as DNA: TGTGCCATCAGTGGTGGCACCAACTCTGGGGCCAACGTCCTGACTTTC. This encodes CAISGGTNSGANVLTF.

This clonotype appeared many times. V usage is TRBV7-6 and J usage is TRBJ2-5; D unclear. Trimming shortened V by 0 bases and J by 1 base, and 3 bases separated the two germline ends. CDR3 length equals 13 residues. The germline V gene has CDR1 SGHVS and CDR2 FNYEAQ. For the CDR3, the DNA is TGTGCCAGCAGCTTAGCGCTCCAAGAGACCCAGTACTTC. Its translation: CASSLALQETQYF.

This clonotype was counted only a few times. The CDR3 bases are TGCAGTGCTAGAGACGCCGGGACAGGGGCTTCACCCCTCCACTTT. Its protein product is CSARDAGTGASPLHF. The V call is TRBV20-1, the J call TRBJ1-6, with 10 bases that match TRBD1. The CDR3 sequence is 15 residues long. CDR1 and CDR2 from the germline V gene are DFQATT and SNEGSKA (reference sequence). V shed 0 bases, J shed 9 bases, and the junction held 5 bases outside the gene matches.

This clonotype has ten or more counts. This rearrangement joins TRBV20-1 to TRBJ1-6; D is unresolved. The CDR3 is 13 residues long. Between the trimmed V and J ends, which lost 6 bases and 7 bases, there was a span of 13 bases. In germline, CDR1 is DFQATT, CDR2 SNEGSKA (reference sequence). The CDR3 nucleotides are TGCAGTGCGTTTAGGAGGAGAAATTCACCCCTCCACTTT. Its protein product is CSAFRRRNSPLHF.

This clonotype was counted between two and nine times. The V gene is TRBV6-1, the J gene TRBJ1-4; D not resolved. The CDR3 covers 14 residues. The germline V gene encodes CDR1 MNHNS and CDR2 SASEGT. The V end lost 6 bases, the J end lost 7 bases, and 15 bases lay between the germline ends. Here the CDR3 reads CASSQELAIEKLFF. CDR3 sequence (DNA): TGTGCCAGCAGCCAGGAACTGGCCATTGAAAAACTGTTTTTT.

The V gene is TRBV11-2, the J gene TRBJ1-6; D is possibly TRBD1 (6 bases). The V gene's germline CDR1 is SGHAT and CDR2 FQNNGV. V lost 1 base to trimming and J lost 7 bases, with 14 bases between them. The CDR3 runs to 16 residues. The CDR3 sequence is CASSLALGAWNSPLHF. DNA of the CDR3: TGTGCCAGCAGCTTAGCCCTGGGGGCGTGGAATTCACCCCTCCACTTT. Drawing the rest from reference TRBV11-2 and TRBJ1-6, the complete variable domain is EAGVAQSPRYKIIEKRQSVAFWCNPISGHATLYWYQQILGQGPKLLIQFQNNGVVDDSQLPKDRFSAERLKGVDSTLKIQPAKLEDSAVYLCASSLALGAWNSPLHFGNGTRLTVT.

The chain couples TRBV25-1 to TRBJ2-2, with no clear D. Trimming pared 5 bases from V and 4 bases from J, leaving 8 bases between. CDR3 length: 13 residues. The germline V gene encodes CDR1 MGHDK and CDR2 SYGVNS. CDR3 sequence reads: CASSRLSTGELFF. The CDR3, as DNA: TGTGCCAGCAGTCGGCTGAGCACCGGGGAGCTGTTTTTT.

The table lists this clonotype with many counts. The chain couples TRBV20-1 to TRBJ2-1; 8 bases are a match to TRBD2. The CDR3 spans 13 residues. Looked up from germline, CDR1 is DFQATT and CDR2 is SNEGSKA (reference sequence). The ends lost 6 bases at V and 4 bases at J; junction bases unmatched: 5. The CDR3: CSATSGKYNEQFF. Here the CDR3 DNA reads TGCAGTGCCACTAGCGGAAAATACAATGAGCAGTTCTTC.

This clonotype was seen more than once but under ten times. This chain joins TRBV6-1 and TRBJ1-4, with D possibly TRBD1 on 5 matching bases. Trimming took 6 bases from V and 7 from J, leaving 15 bases between them. This CDR3 spans 14 amino acids. Germline CDR1 is MNHNS and CDR2 is SASEGT. This CDR3 reads CASRESGTGEKLFF. DNA of the CDR3: TGTGCCAGCAGAGAATCCGGGACGGGTGAAAAACTGTTTTTT.

This clonotype was seen many times. The V call is TRBV7-6, the J call TRBJ2-2, with TRBD2 matching over 8 bases. J lost 1 base, V lost 1 base, and 2 bases had no gene match. CDR1 is SGHVS, CDR2 FNYEAQ, per germline. This CDR3 is 16 amino acids long. CDR3 sequence (DNA): TGTGCCAGCAGCTTAGATGGGACTAGGAACACCGGGGAGCTGTTTTTT. It codes for CASSLDGTRNTGELFF. Filled out from reference TRBV7-6 and TRBJ2-2, the complete variable domain reads GAGVSQSPRYKVTKRGQDVALRCDPISGHVSLYWYRQALGQGPEFLTYFNYEAQQDKSGLPNDRFSAERPEGSISTLTIQRTEQRDSAMYRCASSLDGTRNTGELFFGEGSRLTVL.

This clonotype showed up many times. The chain links TRBV10-3 to TRBJ2-1; either TRBD1 or TRBD2 may supply D (5 bases each). Deletions cut 6 bases from V and 8 bases from J, with 11 bases between. Per germline, CDR1 ENHRY and CDR2 SYGVKD. The CDR3 runs 12 residues. The CDR3 region has the DNA TGTGCCATCAGCGGGACGAGGGATGAGCAGTTCTTC. Translated: CAISGTRDEQFF.

As DNA, the CDR3 is TGTGCCAGCAGTTTATCCGGGGGTTATAATTCACCCCTCCACTTT. This codes for CASSLSGGYNSPLHF. The chain couples TRBV12-3 or TRBV12-4 to TRBJ1-6; D is possibly TRBD1 (5 bases). V gave up 2 bases and J gave up 4 bases, with 9 bases separating them. This CDR3 spans 15 amino acids.

This clonotype was observed at least ten times. J is TRBJ2-5 and V is TRBV10-3, with a possible D match to TRBD2 (5 bases). V was clipped by 10 bases and J by 4 bases, with 13 bases between them. Germline CDR1 is ENHRY and CDR2 is SYGVKD. The CDR3 runs 12 residues. The CDR3 here is CATKSGGETQYF. CDR3 nucleotide sequence: TGTGCCACCAAGAGCGGAGGAGAGACCCAGTACTTC.

About this clonotype: The junction differs from germline at one of its ends, possibly a read error. The V and J genes are TRBV4-2 and TRBJ1-1; D gene uncertain. The CDR3 extends over 13 amino acids. The germline CDR1 and CDR2 sequences are LGHNA and YNFKEQ. The CDR3 DNA follows: TGTGCCAGCAGCCAAGAGGTTCAGACTGCAGCTTTCTTT. Amino acid sequence: CASSQEVQTAAFF.

CDR3 protein: CASSKGLTSGSTDTQYF. For the CDR3, the DNA is TGTGCCAGCAGCAAAGGGTTGACTAGCGGGAGCACAGATACGCAGTATTTT. The rearrangement joins TRBV21-1 to TRBJ2-3; the D call TRBD2 from the table was never checked on the DNA. TRBV21-1 is annotated as a pseudogene. The CDR3 has 17 residues.

This clonotype was observed many times. The chain recombines TRBV5-1 with TRBJ2-2; tentative D call: TRBD1 (5 bases). Trimming pared 0 bases from V and 1 base from J, leaving 7 bases between. This CDR3 has 15 amino acids. Germline CDR1 SGHRS, CDR2 YFSETQ. The CDR3 DNA follows: TGCGCCAGCAGCTTGGGACAGTTGAACACCGGGGAGCTGTTTTTT. Encoded protein: CASSLGQLNTGELFF.

This clonotype has a handful of counts. The chain joins TRBV30 to TRBJ2-7; TRBD2 matches at 10 bases. Germline V lookup: CDR1 GTSNPN, CDR2 SVGIG (reference sequence). The length of the CDR3 is 13 residues. J lost 10 bases, V lost 2 bases, and 8 bases had no gene match. The CDR3 DNA follows: TGTGCCTGGAGTCTAGGGCTAGCGGGAGACCAGTACTTC. This translates into CAWSLGLAGDQYF. The entire variable domain, with the rest obtained from reference TRBV30 and TRBJ2-7, is as follows: SQTIHQWPATLVQPVGSPLSLECTVEGTSNPNLYWYRQAAGRGLQLLFYSVGIGQISSEVPQNLSASRPQDRQFILSSKKLLLSDSGFYLCAWSLGLAGDQYFGPGTRLTVT.

The chain is built from TRBV12-3 or TRBV12-4 and TRBJ1-2; D is undetermined. Trimming stripped 2 bases from V and 2 bases from J, with 12 bases between. This CDR3 is 15 amino acids long. The CDR3 DNA sequence: TGTGCCAGCAGTTTAAGGGCTGCGATGAACTATGGCTACACCTTC. Translation gives CASSLRAAMNYGYTF.

The chain has TRBV5-1 and TRBJ1-6, with a possible D match to TRBD1 (6 bases). The germline CDR1 and CDR2 sequences are SGHRS and YFSETQ. Trimming left V 4 bases short and J 8 bases short, with 13 bases between. This CDR3 comprises 14 residues. CDR3 sequence reads: CASSPGTSDSPLHF. CDR3 DNA: TGCGCCAGCAGCCCTGGGACATCCGATTCACCCCTCCACTTT.

V gene TRBV20-1 combines with J gene TRBJ2-1, with D unresolved. The V gene lost 6 bases and the J gene lost 5 bases, with 11 bases spanning the gap. The CDR3 covers 12 residues. Looked up from germline, CDR1 is DFQATT and CDR2 is SNEGSKA (reference sequence). This CDR3 reads CSATSPDNEQFF. The CDR3 coding sequence is TGCAGTGCAACCTCACCCGACAATGAGCAGTTCTTC.

The CDR3 here is CASSQDRVRSDGYTF. The CDR3 DNA reads as TGCGCCAGCAGCCAAGATAGAGTACGGTCCGATGGCTACACCTTC. The V gene is TRBV4-3, the J gene TRBJ1-2; no clear D gene. Germline CDR1 LGHNA, CDR2 YSLEER. V was pared by 0 bases and J by 6 bases, with 14 bases between. The CDR3 sequence is 15 residues long.

The table lists this clonotype with a few counts. V and J are TRBV5-1 and TRBJ2-7; 10 bases are a match to TRBD1. This CDR3 is built from 15 residues. Germline V gene lookup returns CDR1 SGHRS and CDR2 YFSETQ. V lost 5 bases to trimming and J lost 1 base; unmatched junction nucleotides: 6. The CDR3, as DNA: TGCGCCAGCAGGTCCGGGACAGGGGATTCCTACGAGCAGTACTTC. Encoded protein: CASRSGTGDSYEQYF.

This clonotype has ten or more counts. This rearrangement joins TRBV29-1 to TRBJ1-1; D is undetermined. V lost 4 bases, J lost 5 bases, and 14 bases lay in between. Per the germline V gene, CDR1 is SQVTM and CDR2 is ANQGSEA. There are 13 residues in the CDR3. The CDR3 DNA sequence: TGCAGCGTTGCCTCAGGAGGGTGGACTGAAGCTTTCTTT. This translates into CSVASGGWTEAFF.

The V call is TRBV15, the J call TRBJ2-3; TRBD1 agrees at 7 bases. CDR3 length: 16 residues. V shed 5 bases and J 1 base; nucleotides not matched to a gene: 9. Germline assignment: CDR1 LNHNV and CDR2 YYDKDF (reference sequence). The CDR3 DNA follows: TGTGCCACCAGCGGACAGAGGGGGCTTGGCACAGATACGCAGTATTTT. Amino acids: CATSGQRGLGTDTQYF.

The chain links TRBV4-3 to TRBJ1-6; weak D call: TRBD1 (6 bases). Germline CDR1 and CDR2: LGHNA and YSLEER. The V end was cut by 1 base, the J end by 7 bases, with 11 bases between. The CDR3 covers 15 residues. CDR3: CASSQARTANSPLHF. CDR3 bases: TGCGCCAGCAGCCAAGCTAGGACAGCCAATTCACCCCTCCACTTT.

This clonotype was counted a few times. The chain employs TRBV20-1 and TRBJ2-5; 8 nucleotides match TRBD2. CDR3 size: 13 residues. The germline CDR1 and CDR2 sequences are DFQATT and SNEGSKA (reference sequence). Germline trimming cut 3 bases from V and 5 bases from J; bases unmatched to any gene: 5. CDR3 coding DNA: TGCAGTGCTAGCTCGGAGCGGGGGGAGACCCAGTACTTC. Amino acid sequence: CSASSERGETQYF.

Only a few counts were recorded for this clonotype. V usage is TRBV29-1 and J usage is TRBJ1-1, with D maybe TRBD1 (5 bases). The CDR3 runs to 13 residues. V lost 7 bases and J lost 0, with 12 bases in between. Germline V gene data show CDR1 as SQVTM and CDR2 as ANQGSEA. The CDR3 is CSAWGTMNTEAFF. DNA of the CDR3: TGCAGCGCCTGGGGGACTATGAACACTGAAGCTTTCTTT.